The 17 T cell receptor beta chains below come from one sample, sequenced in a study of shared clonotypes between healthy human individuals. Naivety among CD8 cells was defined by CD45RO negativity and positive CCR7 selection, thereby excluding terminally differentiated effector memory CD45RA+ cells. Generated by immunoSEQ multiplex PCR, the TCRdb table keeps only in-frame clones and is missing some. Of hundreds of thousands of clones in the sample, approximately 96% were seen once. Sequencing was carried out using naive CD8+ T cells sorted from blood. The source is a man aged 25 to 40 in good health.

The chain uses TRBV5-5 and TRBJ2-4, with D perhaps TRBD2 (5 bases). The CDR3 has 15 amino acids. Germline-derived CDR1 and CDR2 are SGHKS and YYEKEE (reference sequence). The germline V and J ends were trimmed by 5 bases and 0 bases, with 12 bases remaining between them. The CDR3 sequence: CASSHGGIAKNIQYF. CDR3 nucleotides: TGTGCCAGCAGTCACGGAGGAATAGCCAAAAACATTCAGTACTTC.

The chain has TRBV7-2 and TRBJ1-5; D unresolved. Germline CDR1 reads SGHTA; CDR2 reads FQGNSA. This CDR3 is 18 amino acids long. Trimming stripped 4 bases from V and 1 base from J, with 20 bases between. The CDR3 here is CASSSRFDGGLSNQPQHF. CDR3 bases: TGTGCCAGCAGCTCAAGGTTTGATGGTGGATTGAGCAATCAGCCCCAGCATTTT.

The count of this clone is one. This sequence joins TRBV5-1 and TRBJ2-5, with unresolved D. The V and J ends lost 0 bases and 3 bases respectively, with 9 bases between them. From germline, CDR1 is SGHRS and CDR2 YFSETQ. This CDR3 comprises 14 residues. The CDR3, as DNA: TGCGCCAGCAGCTTGGGCGAGTTGGAAGAGACCCAGTACTTC. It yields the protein CASSLGELEETQYF.

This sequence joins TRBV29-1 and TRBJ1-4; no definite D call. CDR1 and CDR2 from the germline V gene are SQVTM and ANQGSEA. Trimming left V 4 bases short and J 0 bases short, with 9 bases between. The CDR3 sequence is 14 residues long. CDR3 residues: CSVGVFATNEKLFF. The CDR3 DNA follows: TGCAGCGTTGGAGTTTTTGCAACTAATGAAAAACTGTTTTTT.

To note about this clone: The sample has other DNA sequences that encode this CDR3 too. The DNA of the CDR3 is TGTGCCAGCAGTTATGGGGGGTCCTACGAGCAGTACTTC. This encodes CASSYGGSYEQYF. V gene TRBV6-5 combines with J gene TRBJ2-7; weak D call: TRBD2 (6 bases). Between the trimmed V and J ends, which lost 3 bases and 1 base, there was a span of 7 bases. This CDR3 spans 13 amino acids. From germline, CDR1 is MNHEY and CDR2 SVGAGI.

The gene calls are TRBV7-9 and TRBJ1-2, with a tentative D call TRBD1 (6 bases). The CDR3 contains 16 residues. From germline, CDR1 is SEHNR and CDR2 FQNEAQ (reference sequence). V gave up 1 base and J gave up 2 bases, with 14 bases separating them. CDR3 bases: TGTGCCAGCAGCTTAGGTCGGTCAGGGGTGAACTATGGCTACACCTTC. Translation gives CASSLGRSGVNYGYTF.

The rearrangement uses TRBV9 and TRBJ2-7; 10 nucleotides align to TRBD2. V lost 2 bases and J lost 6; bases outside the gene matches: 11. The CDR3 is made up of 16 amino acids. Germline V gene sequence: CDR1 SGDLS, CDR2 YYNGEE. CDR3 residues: CASSVEAGGLWGEQYF. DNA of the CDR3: TGTGCCAGCAGCGTGGAAGCGGGAGGGCTCTGGGGCGAGCAGTACTTC.

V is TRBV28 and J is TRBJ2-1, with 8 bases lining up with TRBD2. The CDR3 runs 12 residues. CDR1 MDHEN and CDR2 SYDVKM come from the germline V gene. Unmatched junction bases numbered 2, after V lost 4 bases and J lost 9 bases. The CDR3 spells CASSSSGFEQFF. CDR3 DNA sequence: TGTGCCAGCAGTTCTAGCGGGTTTGAGCAGTTCTTC.

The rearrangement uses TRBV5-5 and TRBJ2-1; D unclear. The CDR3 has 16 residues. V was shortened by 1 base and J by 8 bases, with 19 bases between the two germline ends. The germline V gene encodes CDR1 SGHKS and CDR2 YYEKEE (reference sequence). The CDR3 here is CASSLPLSRMWDEQFF. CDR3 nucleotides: TGTGCCAGCAGCTTGCCTCTCTCTAGGATGTGGGATGAGCAGTTCTTC.

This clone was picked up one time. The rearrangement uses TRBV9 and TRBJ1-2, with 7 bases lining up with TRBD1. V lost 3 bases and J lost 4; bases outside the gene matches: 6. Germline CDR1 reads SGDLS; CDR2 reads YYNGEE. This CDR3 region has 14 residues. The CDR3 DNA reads TGTGCCAGCAGCGGAGAAGGGGGCGTCTATGGCTACACCTTC. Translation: CASSGEGGVYGYTF.

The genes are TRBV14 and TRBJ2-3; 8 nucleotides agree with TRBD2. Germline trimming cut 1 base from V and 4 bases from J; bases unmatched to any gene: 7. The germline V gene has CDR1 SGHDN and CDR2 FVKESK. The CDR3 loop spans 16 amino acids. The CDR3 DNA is TGTGCCAGCAGCCAAGGGCGCGGGAGGTTGGCAGATACGCAGTATTTT. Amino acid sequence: CASSQGRGRLADTQYF.

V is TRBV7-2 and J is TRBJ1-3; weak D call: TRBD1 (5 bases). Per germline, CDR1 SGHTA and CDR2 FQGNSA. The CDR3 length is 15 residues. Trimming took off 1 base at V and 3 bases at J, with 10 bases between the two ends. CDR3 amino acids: CASSLEGAGGNTIYF. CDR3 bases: TGTGCCAGCAGCTTAGAAGGGGCCGGTGGAAACACCATATATTTT.

The CDR3 is CASRGGSTDTQYF. CDR3 nucleotide sequence: TGCGCCAGCAGAGGCGGGAGCACAGATACGCAGTATTTT. J is TRBJ2-3 and V is TRBV10-1; TRBD2 might be the D (5 bases). Trimming removed 6 bases from V and 0 bases from J, with 7 bases in between. Germline V gene data show CDR1 as WNHNN and CDR2 as SYGVQD (reference sequence). The CDR3 length is 13 residues.

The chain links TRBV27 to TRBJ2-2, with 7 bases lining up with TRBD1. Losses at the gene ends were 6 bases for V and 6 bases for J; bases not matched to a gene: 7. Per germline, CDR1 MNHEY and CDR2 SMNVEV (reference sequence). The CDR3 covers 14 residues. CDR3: CASSMTGFSGELFF. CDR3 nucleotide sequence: TGTGCCAGCAGCATGACAGGGTTTTCCGGGGAGCTGTTTTTT.

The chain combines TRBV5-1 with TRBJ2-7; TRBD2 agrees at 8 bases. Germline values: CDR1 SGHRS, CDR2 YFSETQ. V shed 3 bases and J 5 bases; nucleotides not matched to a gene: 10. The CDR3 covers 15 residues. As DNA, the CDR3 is TGCGCCAGCAGCTCCAGGTACGGGAGGGACCACGAGCAGTACTTC. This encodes CASSSRYGRDHEQYF.

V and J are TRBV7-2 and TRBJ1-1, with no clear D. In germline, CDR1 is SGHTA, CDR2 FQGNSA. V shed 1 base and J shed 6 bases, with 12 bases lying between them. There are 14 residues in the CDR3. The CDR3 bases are TGTGCCAGCAGCTTAGTTAAGGGAGGCCCTGAAGCTTTCTTT. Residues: CASSLVKGGPEAFF.

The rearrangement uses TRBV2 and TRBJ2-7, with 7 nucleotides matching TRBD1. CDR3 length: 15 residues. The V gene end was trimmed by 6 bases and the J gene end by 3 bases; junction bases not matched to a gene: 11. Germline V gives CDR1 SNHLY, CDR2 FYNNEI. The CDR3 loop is CASSPTGSESYEQYF. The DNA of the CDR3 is TGTGCCAGCAGCCCGACAGGGAGTGAAAGCTACGAGCAGTACTTC.